Detailed here is one T cell receptor beta chain. Its antigen is not known. The source of the sample is a study of PD-1 blockade in classical Hodgkin lymphoma. Overall study results and limits: The study found that TCR diversity rose significantly by C4D1 in CD4+ but not CD8+ cells. Newly diagnosed patients were said to have less baseline TCR diversity than healthy donors did. Possibly reflecting disease activity or prior therapy, repertoire differences have causes that remain undefined. Prior to therapy, complete responders displayed diversity much like that of newly diagnosed patients.

There are 17 residues in the CDR3. With 1 base removed from V and 4 bases from J, the gap between germline ends came to 17 bases. Per the germline V gene, CDR1 is SGDLS and CDR2 is YYNGEE. Brentuximab vedotin exposure varied, and every patient relapsed after autologous stem cell transplantation. Here immunoSEQ multiplex PCR was the method, and the copy in TCRdb shows in-frame clones only, minus some. The data show approximately 50,000 clones, with 88% seen just once and roughly 5.4% held by the top ten. This rearrangement joins TRBV9 to TRBJ2-2; D might be TRBD1 or TRBD2, each matching 5 bases. The material sequenced was peripheral blood mononuclear cells (PBMCs), taken before the second cycle of nivolumab. This clonotype was sampled from a human donor with classical Hodgkin lymphoma. The CDR3 DNA is TGTGCCAGCAGCGTACCCCCCGGGTGGGGGTTCACCGGGGAGCTGTTTTTT. Encoded protein: CASSVPPGWGFTGELFF.